This is a list of T cell receptor beta chains from one sample in a study of T cell responses to AZD1222 COVID-19 vaccine. Libraries were prepared by immunoSEQ multiplex PCR; TCRdb keeps only in-frame clonotypes and omits some of them. The sample yields 100,000 to 150,000 clones, roughly 86% seen once. The sequences come from peripheral blood, collected on day 0 of AZD1222 vaccination. These receptors originate from an adult in good health. Both conserved end residues are part of each CDR3. Fields, in order: J gene, clone size, V gene, D gene, CDR3 protein, CDR3 DNA. The D gene is left open where the match is weak. Size is omitted from some rows. Given values are once, few, many or a class for expanded clones.

>TRBJ1-4|.|TRBV5-1|.
CASSLGDRGWSLFF
TGCGCCAGCAGCTTGGGGGACCGGGGATGGAGCCTGTTTTTT
>TRBJ1-1|.|TRBV6-5|.
CASSYLGGMNTEAFF
TGTGCCAGCAGTTACTTGGGGGGCATGAACACTGAAGCTTTCTTT
>TRBJ1-4|.|TRBV6-1|.
CASSEVGGEDTNEKLFF
TGTGCCAGCAGTGAAGTAGGGGGGGAGGACACTAATGAAAAACTGTTTTTT
>TRBJ1-5|.|TRBV6-5|TRBD1
CASDRDRQPQHF
TGTGCCAGTGACAGGGATAGGCAGCCCCAGCATTTT
>TRBJ1-4|.|TRBV19|TRBD1
CASSPGTEELFF
TGTGCCAGTAGCCCCGGGACAGAAGAACTGTTTTTT
>TRBJ2-1|few|TRBV12-2|.
CASRLIRDRGGEQFF
TGTGCAAGTCGCTTAATCCGGGACAGGGGTGGAGAGCAGTTCTTC
>TRBJ2-7|once|TRBV10-1|TRBD2
CARAFSGRDYEQYF
TGCGCCAGAGCCTTTAGCGGGAGGGACTACGAGCAGTACTTC
>TRBJ1-5|.|TRBV6-2/TRBV6-3|.
CASSYLGRNQPQHF
TGTGCCAGCAGTTACCTGGGGCGCAATCAGCCCCAGCATTTT
>TRBJ1-4|.|TRBV5-6|TRBD1
CASSKGQSGGNEKLFF
TGTGCCAGCAGCAAGGGACAGTCTGGAGGTAATGAAAAACTGTTTTTT
>TRBJ1-2|.|TRBV11-2|TRBD1
CASSLDHRGFYTF
TGTGCCAGCAGCTTAGATCACAGGGGCTTCTACACCTTC
>TRBJ1-1|.|TRBV15|TRBD1
CATSRRTGGPEAFF
TGTGCCACCAGCAGACGGACAGGGGGCCCTGAAGCTTTCTTT
>TRBJ1-2|.|TRBV19|.
CASSMGASNYGYTF
TGTGCCAGTAGTATGGGGGCCTCTAACTATGGCTACACCTTC
>TRBJ2-7|.|TRBV28|.
CASSQMGELYEQYF
TGTGCCAGCAGTCAAATGGGAGAGCTTTACGAGCAGTACTTC
>TRBJ2-7|.|TRBV11-1|.
CASSAARYEQYF
TGTGCCAGCAGCGCCGCCCGATACGAGCAGTACTTC
>TRBJ1-1|.|TRBV5-6|.
CASSLAGRPMNTEAFF
TGTGCCAGCAGCTTGGCCGGGAGACCCATGAACACTGAAGCTTTCTTT
>TRBJ1-2|once|TRBV29-1|.
CSAGRGGRDGYTF
TGCAGCGCCGGCCGTGGAGGGAGGGATGGCTACACCTTC
>TRBJ2-1|once|TRBV19|TRBD2
CASLSLAGGLGEQFF
TGTGCCTCACTGTCCCTAGCGGGGGGGCTGGGTGAGCAGTTCTTC
>TRBJ1-1|once|TRBV7-9|.
CASSLLGMNTEAFF
TGTGCCAGCAGCTTATTAGGAATGAACACTGAAGCTTTCTTT
>TRBJ2-7|.|TRBV18|.
CASSPPRTSYEQYF
TGTGCCAGCTCACCACCGAGAACCTCCTACGAGCAGTACTTC
>TRBJ2-7|.|TRBV2|.
CASSAGLGEQYF
TGTGCCAGCAGTGCAGGGTTGGGCGAGCAGTACTTC
>TRBJ2-3|once|TRBV2|.
CASSVTGDTQYF
TGTGCCAGCAGTGTTACAGGGGATACGCAGTATTTT
>TRBJ1-5|.|TRBV5-3|.
CARRLGHTREPQHF
TGTGCCAGAAGGTTGGGACACACAAGGGAGCCCCAGCATTTT
>TRBJ2-1|.|TRBV4-2|TRBD2
CASSLELAGFNEQFF
TGTGCCAGCAGCCTAGAACTAGCGGGATTTAATGAGCAGTTCTTC
>TRBJ2-7|.|TRBV27|.
CASSSVLSRGSGAYEQYF
TGTGCCAGCAGTTCAGTTCTTAGCCGGGGCAGCGGCGCCTACGAGCAGTACTTC
>TRBJ2-1|.|TRBV19|.
CASSPAAGGRGLNEQFF
TGTGCCAGTAGTCCCGCCGCCGGGGGCAGGGGGTTAAATGAGCAGTTCTTC
>TRBJ1-1|few|TRBV30|.
CACSDGVNTEAFF
TGTGCCTGCTCCGACGGGGTGAACACTGAAGCTTTCTTT
>TRBJ2-3|.|TRBV7-2|TRBD2
CASSSQRGGTDTQYF
TGTGCCAGCAGCTCACAGCGGGGGGGCACAGATACGCAGTATTTT
>TRBJ2-1|.|TRBV5-1|.
CASSPGGDNEQFF
TGCGCCAGCAGCCCCGGAGGGGACAATGAGCAGTTCTTC
>TRBJ1-2|.|TRBV20-1|.
CSASGVSNYGYTF
TGCAGTGCTAGTGGGGTCAGTAACTATGGCTACACCTTC